These 9 T cell receptor beta chains were sequenced from one sample in a study of T cells after yellow fever vaccination. TCRdb re-called the 5' RACE reads with MiXCR, one entry per CDR3 protein. Of around 360,000 distinct CDR3 sequences in the sample, around 10% were seen once. Sequenced material: PBMCs, taken on the day of the first yellow fever vaccination. These receptors all stem from a man between 18 and 35 years old who received the YFV17D yellow fever vaccine.

The chain joins TRBV5-1 to TRBJ2-7, with unresolved D. CDR3 size: 13 residues. V lost 0 bases and J lost 2, with 6 bases in between. Per germline, CDR1 SGHRS and CDR2 YFSETQ. CDR3 nucleotide sequence: TGCGCCAGCAGCTTGGGACATGCCTACGAGCAGTACTTC. Protein product: CASSLGHAYEQYF.

The chain links TRBV7-9 to TRBJ2-2, with 7 bases lining up with TRBD1. This CDR3 region has 14 residues. V was pared by 4 bases and J by 7 bases, with 6 bases of the junction left unmatched. The germline gives CDR1 SEHNR, CDR2 FQNEAQ (reference sequence). The CDR3 is CASSWDSPFGELFF. CDR3 nucleotides: TGTGCCAGCAGCTGGGACAGTCCCTTCGGGGAGCTGTTTTTT. Variable domain in full (rest from reference TRBV7-9 and TRBJ2-2): DTGVSQNPRHKITKRGQNVTFRCDPISEHNRLYWYRQTLGQGPEFLTYFQNEAQLEKSRLLSDRFSAERPKGSFSTLEIQRTEQGDSAMYLCASSWDSPFGELFFGEGSRLTVL.

This clonotype appeared many times. As DNA, the CDR3 is TGTGCCAGCAGCGTCAGCCGCTACGAGCAGTACTTC. It translates to CASSVSRYEQYF. The chain recombines TRBV12-3 or TRBV12-4 with TRBJ2-7; D uncertain. Trimming took off 6 bases at V and 3 bases at J, with 9 bases between the two ends. The CDR3 spans 12 residues.

The chain couples TRBV12-3 or TRBV12-4 to TRBJ2-7; possibly TRBD1 for D (6 bases). V dropped 5 bases and J dropped 3 bases, with 20 bases sitting between them. CDR3 length: 16 amino acids. In DNA, the CDR3 is TGTGCCAGCAGTCCTCAACGCGCGACAGGCGACTACGAGCAGTACTTC. Its protein product is CASSPQRATGDYEQYF.

This clonotype appeared a few times. This CDR3 reads CASKISGGRTDTQYF. CDR3 nucleotide sequence: TGTGCCAGCAAGATTAGCGGGGGGCGCACAGATACGCAGTATTTT. The chain carries TRBV12-3 or TRBV12-4 and TRBJ2-3, with 10 bases lining up with TRBD2. Germline trimming cut 7 bases from V and 1 base from J; bases unmatched to any gene: 5. CDR3 length: 15 residues.

This clonotype was observed a handful of times. V is TRBV12-3 or TRBV12-4 and J is TRBJ1-2; tentatively, D is TRBD1 (6 bases). V was clipped by 0 bases and J by 8 bases, with 13 bases between them. The CDR3 is 14 amino acids. CDR3 residues: CASSLARGAGGYTF. Here the CDR3 DNA reads TGTGCCAGCAGTTTAGCGCGGGGGGCCGGCGGCTACACCTTC.

The CDR3 loop is CSVDPGAGELFF. The CDR3 DNA reads as TGCAGCGTAGATCCTGGGGCCGGGGAGCTGTTTTTT. V is TRBV29-1 and J is TRBJ2-2; unclear D gene. The V end was cut by 6 bases, the J end by 6 bases, with 11 bases between. The CDR3 sequence is 12 residues long. Germline CDR1 is SQVTM and CDR2 is ANQGSEA.

The chain carries TRBV3-1 and TRBJ2-7; TRBD1 aligns across 7 bases. Germline V CDR1 and CDR2: LGHDT, YNNKEL (reference sequence). This CDR3 has 16 residues. J lost 2 bases, V lost 11 bases, and 18 bases had no gene match. The CDR3 DNA follows: TGTGCCTCCTGCCCAGGGGGAGCGGACGCCACCTACGAGCAGTACGTC. Translating gives CASCPGGADATYEQYV.

The rearrangement uses TRBV25-1 and TRBJ2-1, with 9 bases identical to TRBD1. In germline, CDR1 is MGHDK, CDR2 SYGVNS. After removal of 4 bases from V and 8 bases from J, the junction contained 3 bases not matched to a gene. The CDR3 runs to 13 residues. This chain's CDR3 is CASSGTGDHEQFF. The CDR3 DNA is TGTGCCAGCAGTGGGACAGGGGACCATGAGCAGTTCTTC.